These 24 T cell receptor beta chains were sequenced from one sample in a study of early stage breast cancer tumors. Generated by immunoSEQ multiplex PCR, the TCRdb table keeps only in-frame clones and is missing some. This sample carries just over 50,000 clones, 78% of them seen once, and the ten largest clones take 3% to 4%. The source material was blood. The receptors originated from a person aged 35-49 years with breast cancer.

V and J are TRBV18 and TRBJ2-5, with a possible D match to TRBD2 (5 bases). Germline lookup yields CDR1 KGHSH and CDR2 LQKENI. V was shortened by 6 bases and J by 1 base, with 9 bases between the two germline ends. The CDR3 length is 13 residues. CDR3 region: CASSPGVQETQYF. CDR3 DNA: TGTGCCAGCTCCCCCGGGGTCCAAGAGACCCAGTACTTC.

The chain has TRBV14 and TRBJ2-7, with TRBD2 matching over 13 bases. Germline loops: CDR1 SGHDN, CDR2 FVKESK. This CDR3 spans 15 amino acids. V was pared by 6 bases and J by 6 bases, with 8 bases of the junction left unmatched. In DNA form, the CDR3 reads TGTGCCAGCAGTCCCGGGACTAGCGGGAAAAGCGAGCAGTACTTC. This translates into CASSPGTSGKSEQYF.

The chain joins TRBV9 to TRBJ2-5, with D uncertain. The V end was cut by 2 bases, the J end by 2 bases, with 10 bases between. From germline, CDR1 is SGDLS and CDR2 YYNGEE. This CDR3 comprises 14 residues. CDR3 sequence: CASSVYLGQETQYF. CDR3 coding DNA: TGTGCCAGCAGCGTCTATCTCGGACAAGAGACCCAGTACTTC.

The genes are TRBV4-1 and TRBJ2-2, with a tentative D call TRBD1 (6 bases). The germline V gene encodes CDR1 MGHRA and CDR2 YSYEKL. The CDR3 extends over 16 amino acids. V lost 1 base to trimming and J lost 5 bases, with 14 bases between them. The CDR3, as DNA: TGCGCCAGCAGCCAAGTCCACAGGGATGGGACCGGGGAGCTGTTTTTT. Protein: CASSQVHRDGTGELFF.

This chain connects TRBV30 to TRBJ1-1, with D possibly matching TRBD1 (5 bases). The germline V gene encodes CDR1 GTSNPN and CDR2 SVGIG (reference sequence). V lost 1 base to trimming and J lost 11 bases, with 14 bases between them. The CDR3 length is 12 residues. The DNA for the CDR3 is TGTGCCTGGAGTGATGGCGGGGGGACGGCTTTCTTT. Its translation: CAWSDGGGTAFF.

This chain joins TRBV18 and TRBJ1-2; weak D call: TRBD1 (5 bases). The germline V gene has CDR1 KGHSH and CDR2 LQKENI. The CDR3 covers 15 residues. V gave up 6 bases and J gave up 4 bases, with 18 bases separating them. DNA for the CDR3: TGTGCCAGCTCGCCTGGGGCAGGAGTTTCCTATGGCTACACCTTC. As protein: CASSPGAGVSYGYTF. The whole variable domain, filled in from reference TRBV18 and TRBJ1-2, reads NAGVMQNPRHLVRRRGQEARLRCSPMKGHSHVYWYRQLPEEGLKFMVYLQKENIIDESGMPKERFSAEFPKEGPSILRIQQVVRGDSAAYFCASSPGAGVSYGYTFGSGTRLTVV.

This clone has a single count. The chain joins TRBV5-1 to TRBJ2-1, with TRBD2 matching over 7 bases. CDR3 length: 17 residues. The V gene end was trimmed by 4 bases and the J gene end by 8 bases; junction bases not matched to a gene: 18. CDR1 and CDR2 from the germline V gene are SGHRS and YFSETQ. CDR3 sequence (DNA): TGCGCCAGCAGCCCGGCGGGCGGGAGCCAATATAGGGATGAGCAGTTCTTC. This sequence encodes CASSPAGGSQYRDEQFF. Together with reference TRBV5-1 and TRBJ2-1, the CDR3 gives the full variable domain: KAGVTQTPRYLIKTRGQQVTLSCSPISGHRSVSWYQQTPGQGLQFLFEYFSETQRNKGNFPGRFSGRQFSNSRSEMNVSTLELGDSALYLCASSPAGGSQYRDEQFFGPGTRLTVL.

This clone has a single count. This chain connects TRBV18 to TRBJ2-1; tentative D call: TRBD1 (6 bases). The germline V gene encodes CDR1 KGHSH and CDR2 LQKENI. Trimming pared 3 bases from V and 8 bases from J, leaving 23 bases between. The CDR3 loop spans 17 amino acids. The CDR3 DNA follows: TGTGCCAGCTCACCTGGACAGTTGAGTAGAGTAGTCGATGAGCAGTTCTTC. Translation: CASSPGQLSRVVDEQFF.

The chain has TRBV28 and TRBJ2-1; TRBD2 matches at 12 bases. CDR1 and CDR2 (germline): MDHEN, SYDVKM. V shed 4 bases and J 9 bases; nucleotides not matched to a gene: 4. The CDR3 has 14 amino acids. CDR3 region: CASSSSGRVGEQFF. In DNA form, the CDR3 reads TGTGCCAGCAGTTCTAGCGGGAGGGTCGGTGAGCAGTTCTTC.

The V and J genes are TRBV4-1 and TRBJ1-4; possibly TRBD1 for D (5 bases). This CDR3 spans 16 amino acids. Germline V lookup: CDR1 MGHRA, CDR2 YSYEKL. V dropped 4 bases and J dropped 0 bases, with 12 bases sitting between them. CDR3 DNA sequence: TGCGCCAGCAGCCCGGGGGGAAGGGCAACTAATGAAAAACTGTTTTTT. Amino acids: CASSPGGRATNEKLFF.

The chain carries TRBV5-1 and TRBJ2-7; TRBD2 aligns across 10 bases. J gave up 2 bases and V 4 bases, and 6 bases lay outside the gene matches. CDR3 length equals 15 residues. Germline CDR1 reads SGHRS; CDR2 reads YFSETQ. The CDR3 DNA reads as TGCGCCAGCAGCCCACTAGCGGGACAAGCCTACGAGCAGTACTTC. The encoded protein is CASSPLAGQAYEQYF. Using reference TRBV5-1 and TRBJ2-7 for the parts outside the CDR3, the full variable domain is KAGVTQTPRYLIKTRGQQVTLSCSPISGHRSVSWYQQTPGQGLQFLFEYFSETQRNKGNFPGRFSGRQFSNSRSEMNVSTLELGDSALYLCASSPLAGQAYEQYFGPGTRLTVT.

This rearrangement joins TRBV28 to TRBJ2-6; weak D call: TRBD1 (6 bases). The CDR3 extends over 19 amino acids. V lost 11 bases to trimming and J lost 1 base, with 27 bases between them. Germline V gives CDR1 MDHEN, CDR2 SYDVKM. The CDR3: CAPADVKTGHPSGANVLTF. As DNA, the CDR3 is TGTGCCCCAGCCGACGTTAAGACAGGACATCCTTCTGGGGCCAACGTCCTGACTTTC.

The chain has TRBV7-2 and TRBJ2-2, with 15 bases lining up with TRBD2. V trimming: 4 bases; J trimming: 8 bases; junction bases outside the gene matches: 5. The CDR3 is made up of 16 amino acids. Germline-derived CDR1 and CDR2 are SGHTA and FQGNSA. CDR3 coding DNA: TGTGCCAGCAGCTGGACTAGCGGGAGGGCCGCTGGGGAGCTGTTTTTT. This encodes CASSWTSGRAAGELFF.

This chain links TRBV5-1 with TRBJ1-1; TRBD1 might be the D (5 bases). CDR3 length equals 14 residues. Germline V gene lookup returns CDR1 SGHRS and CDR2 YFSETQ. Trimming took 4 bases from V and 6 from J, leaving 16 bases between them. The CDR3 DNA sequence: TGCGCCAGCAGCCGGGAGGGGCTACACCCTGAAGCTTTCTTT. Its protein product is CASSREGLHPEAFF.

J is TRBJ2-4 and V is TRBV19; the D gene is possibly TRBD1 (6 bases). This CDR3 is 15 amino acids long. The V gene's germline CDR1 is LNHDA and CDR2 SQIVND (reference sequence). V was trimmed by 4 bases and J by 0 bases, leaving 10 bases between them. CDR3 DNA sequence: TGTGCCAGTAGTAACGGCAGGGGAGCCAAAAACATTCAGTACTTC. Amino acid sequence: CASSNGRGAKNIQYF.

This clone appeared once. The V gene is TRBV18, the J gene TRBJ2-5, with 7 bases fitting TRBD2. Germline V gene sequence: CDR1 KGHSH, CDR2 LQKENI. Unmatched junction bases numbered 5, after V lost 3 bases and J lost 4 bases. This CDR3 has 14 amino acids. CDR3 sequence: CASSPGREGETQYF. CDR3 in DNA: TGTGCCAGCTCACCGGGCAGGGAGGGAGAGACCCAGTACTTC.

The chain links TRBV7-2 to TRBJ1-5; D is unclear. The ends were cut back, 5 bases at V and 0 bases at J, with 11 bases in the middle. The CDR3 covers 15 residues. Per germline, CDR1 SGHTA and CDR2 FQGNSA. Here the CDR3 DNA reads TGTGCCAGCAGCCCAGGCGGTGTTAGCAATCAGCCCCAGCATTTT. Amino acid sequence: CASSPGGVSNQPQHF.

This clone came up once. The chain recombines TRBV29-1 with TRBJ1-2; D call uncertain. In germline, CDR1 is SQVTM, CDR2 ANQGSEA. CDR3 length: 12 residues. V gave up 2 bases and J gave up 8 bases, with 12 bases separating them. The CDR3 loop reads CSVETDTDGYTF. The CDR3 region has the DNA TGCAGCGTTGAAACAGATACAGACGGCTACACCTTC. The full variable domain, its missing parts supplied by reference TRBV29-1 and TRBJ1-2, is SAVISQKPSRDICQRGTSLTIQCQVDSQVTMMFWYRQQPGQSLTLIATANQGSEATYESGFVIDKFPISRPNLTFSTLTVSNMSPEDSSIYLCSVETDTDGYTFGSGTRLTVV.

In DNA, the CDR3 is TGCGCCAGCAGCCGGCGGCAACGAGAGACCCAGTACTTC. Protein: CASSRRQRETQYF. The genes are TRBV5-1 and TRBJ2-5; D unresolved. The V end lost 4 bases, the J end lost 4 bases, and 11 bases lay between the germline ends. This CDR3 contains 13 residues. Germline CDR1 is SGHRS and CDR2 is YFSETQ.

The V and J genes are TRBV9 and TRBJ1-1, with 8 bases aligning to TRBD1. Germline CDR1 SGDLS, CDR2 YYNGEE. The CDR3 length is 16 residues. Unmatched junction bases numbered 12, after V lost 4 bases and J lost 4 bases. CDR3 sequence reads: CASSSTTRGPGTEAFF. CDR3 coding DNA: TGTGCCAGCAGCTCGACTACCAGGGGGCCTGGCACTGAAGCTTTCTTT.

J is TRBJ1-1 and V is TRBV19, with unresolved D. This CDR3 has 16 residues. V shed 2 bases and J shed 0 bases, with 13 bases lying between them. Looked up from germline, CDR1 is LNHDA and CDR2 is SQIVND (reference sequence). The DNA for the CDR3 is TGTGCCAGTAGTATATACGACTCGCGGGTGAACACTGAAGCTTTCTTT. Its translation is CASSIYDSRVNTEAFF.

This chain uses TRBV30 with TRBJ2-7, with TRBD1 identical over 10 bases. The CDR3 is 14 amino acids. The germline V gene has CDR1 GTSNPN and CDR2 SVGIG (reference sequence). Trimming at V came to 2 bases and at J to 6 bases, leaving 7 bases not matched to a gene. The CDR3 loop reads CAWSFGQGGSEQYF. The CDR3 nucleotides read TGTGCCTGGAGTTTCGGACAGGGGGGAAGCGAGCAGTACTTC.

A few counts support this clone. V and J are TRBV2 and TRBJ2-2; weak D call: TRBD2 (5 bases). The V end was cut by 8 bases, the J end by 0 bases, with 7 bases between. The CDR3 spans 13 residues. CDR1 is SNHLY, CDR2 FYNNEI, per germline. CDR3 residues: CASSEANTGELFF. CDR3 coding DNA: TGTGCCAGCTCGGAGGCGAACACCGGGGAGCTGTTTTTT.

The rearrangement uses TRBV10-3 and TRBJ2-1; 14 bases match TRBD2. Germline loops: CDR1 ENHRY, CDR2 SYGVKD. The V gene end was trimmed by 4 bases and the J gene end by 5 bases; junction bases not matched to a gene: 7. The CDR3 sequence is 17 residues long. The CDR3 here is CAISASLGLAGDNEQFF. CDR3 nucleotides: TGTGCCATCAGTGCAAGCTTGGGACTAGCGGGAGACAATGAGCAGTTCTTC.